A selection of T cell receptor beta chains follows, all from one sample in a study of T cells in Graves' hyperthyroidism and ophthalmopathy. TCRdb used MiXCR to reprocess the multiplex PCR reads, holding one entry per CDR3 protein. The data show 340,000 or so distinct CDR3 sequences, roughly 17% seen once. The material sequenced was blood. The receptors were gathered from a young man with Graves' hyperthyroidism. Each CDR3 is given with its conserved first and last residue. Fields, in order: D gene, clone size, J gene, V gene, CDR3 protein, CDR3 DNA. The D gene is left open where the match is weak. Size values are once, few and many counts, or a class for expanded clones, and some rows have none.

NA	many	TRBJ2-7	TRBV2	CASRGDSYEQYF	TGTGCCAGCAGGGGGGACTCCTACGAGCAGTACTTC
TRBD2	many	TRBJ2-3	TRBV20-1	CSARGGAGGTDTQYF	TGCAGTGCTAGAGGAGGAGCGGGAGGGACAGATACGCAGTATTTT
NA	many	TRBJ1-1	TRBV7-2	CASSFTGGVGTEAFF	TGTGCCAGCAGTTTCACCGGGGGGGTGGGCACTGAAGCTTTCTTT
TRBD1	NA	TRBJ2-7	TRBV6-2/TRBV6-3	CASRGTGGYEQYF	TGTGCCAGCAGGGGGACAGGTGGCTACGAGCAGTACTTC
NA	many	TRBJ2-1	TRBV3-1	CASSPRQHNEQFF	TGTGCCAGCAGCCCCCGACAGCACAATGAGCAGTTCTTC
NA	few	TRBJ2-2	TRBV15	CATSRVTEITGELFF	TGTGCCACCAGCAGAGTGACGGAGATCACCGGGGAGCTGTTTTTT
NA	NA	TRBJ1-5	TRBV4-1	CASSRSEPVQPQHF	TGCGCCAGCAGCCGATCCGAGCCGGTTCAGCCCCAGCATTTT
NA	few	TRBJ1-2	TRBV20-1	CSASQGLDYTF	TGCAGTGCTTCCCAGGGTCTGGACTACACCTTC
NA	many	TRBJ1-1	TRBV12-3/TRBV12-4	CASRTGASTEAFF	TGTGCCAGCAGGACGGGGGCTTCGACTGAAGCTTTCTTT
NA	many	TRBJ1-1	TRBV12-3/TRBV12-4	CATFQTERNTEAFF	TGTGCCACCTTTCAAACAGAGCGAAACACTGAAGCTTTCTTT
NA	few	TRBJ2-5	TRBV29-1	CSAGVSETQYF	TGCAGCGCCGGGGTTTCGGAGACCCAGTACTTC
TRBD1	few	TRBJ1-2	TRBV28	CASSFGTGALGYTF	TGTGCCAGCAGTTTCGGGACAGGGGCTTTAGGCTACACCTTC
TRBD2	many	TRBJ2-1	TRBV24-1	CATSDSASGRYEQFF	TGTGCCACCAGTGATTCCGCTAGCGGGAGGTATGAGCAGTTCTTC
NA	many	TRBJ1-5	TRBV30	CAWSVQFNQPQHF	TGTGCCTGGAGTGTACAGTTTAATCAGCCCCAGCATTTT
NA	NA	TRBJ2-4	TRBV25-1	CASAEGKNIQYF	TGTGCCAGCGCGGAAGGGAAAAACATTCAGTACTTC
TRBD1	many	TRBJ2-2	TRBV20-1	CSARDIRTGNTGELFF	TGCAGTGCTAGAGATATTAGGACAGGGAACACCGGGGAGCTGTTTTTT
TRBD1	NA	TRBJ2-5	TRBV9	CASSETGGGETQYF	TGTGCCAGCAGTGAAACAGGGGGTGGAGAGACCCAGTACTTC
NA	few	TRBJ1-5	TRBV20-1	CSARDPQNQPQHF	TGCAGTGCTAGAGATCCCCAGAATCAGCCCCAGCATTTT
TRBD1	NA	TRBJ2-1	TRBV28	CASSLRTGALGFYNEQFF	TGTGCCAGCAGTTTGAGGACAGGGGCCTTGGGTTTTTACAATGAGCAGTTCTTC
NA	NA	TRBJ2-2	TRBV15	CATSRARTANTGELFF	TGTGCCACCAGCAGAGCTCGGACAGCGAACACCGGGGAGCTGTTTTTT
NA	NA	TRBJ1-5	TRBV5-4	CASSPDGSLQPQHF	TGTGCCAGCAGCCCGGACGGTAGTCTCCAGCCCCAGCATTTT
TRBD1	NA	TRBJ2-7	TRBV20-1	CSAIGGTGAYEQYF	TGCAGTGCAATCGGCGGGACAGGGGCCTACGAGCAGTACTTC
TRBD2	NA	TRBJ2-1	TRBV3-1	CASSGTSGLNEQSF	TGTGCCAGCTCGGGGACTAGCGGGTTAAATGAGCAGTCCTTC
NA	few	TRBJ2-2	TRBV5-1	CASSLEGPYTGELFF	TGCGCCAGCAGCTTGGAGGGGCCCTACACCGGGGAGCTGTTTTTT
TRBD2	many	TRBJ2-7	TRBV2	CASDLGFVSLSSGLSYEQYF	TGTGCCAGCGACCTCGGATTCGTGAGCCTGTCTAGCGGGCTTTCCTACGAGCAGTACTTC
NA	many	TRBJ2-7	TRBV12-3/TRBV12-4	CASSLGSGVEQYF	TGTGCCAGCAGTTTAGGTTCAGGGGTAGAGCAGTACTTC
TRBD1	many	TRBJ1-1	TRBV29-1	CSVLFGTEIRATEAFF	TGCAGCGTGTTATTCGGGACAGAAATACGTGCCACTGAAGCTTTCTTT
NA	NA	TRBJ1-1	TRBV9	CASSLGPGRAGAEAFF	TGTGCCAGCAGCCTAGGCCCCGGCAGGGCGGGGGCTGAAGCTTTCTTT
NA	many	TRBJ2-5	TRBV6-1	CASNTGEVETQYF	TGTGCCAGCAACACGGGAGAGGTTGAGACCCAGTACTTC
TRBD2	many	TRBJ2-1	TRBV2	CASSELAGDSGQFF	TGTGCCAGCAGTGAACTAGCGGGAGACTCAGGGCAGTTCTTC
NA	many	TRBJ1-5	TRBV6-1	CASSVPRGALNQPQHF	TGTGCCAGCAGTGTACCTCGGGGGGCACTCAATCAGCCCCAGCATTTT
NA	NA	TRBJ1-4	TRBV5-1	CASSLARGTNEKLFF	TGCGCCAGCAGCTTGGCTAGGGGTACTAATGAAAAACTGTTTTTT
TRBD1	many	TRBJ1-2	TRBV19	CASSAATGQGTGYTF	TGTGCCAGTAGTGCCGCTACGGGACAGGGGACCGGCTACACCTTC
TRBD2	many	TRBJ2-3	TRBV30	CAWTRLAGGGDTQYF	TGTGCCTGGACACGACTAGCGGGAGGTGGAGATACGCAGTATTTT
NA	many	TRBJ2-1	TRBV7-9	CASSPSEGARGKFF	TGTGCCAGCAGCCCCAGCGAGGGGGCTCGGGGGAAGTTCTTC
NA	few	TRBJ2-7	TRBV7-9	CASSSRPYYEQYF	TGTGCCAGCAGCTCCCGGCCTTACTACGAGCAGTACTTC
NA	few	TRBJ1-2	TRBV24-1	CATSQDPTDYGYTF	TGTGCCACCAGCCAAGACCCTACGGACTATGGCTACACCTTC
TRBD1	many	TRBJ2-7	TRBV5-1	CASSYDRGGYEQYF	TGCGCCAGCAGCTACGACAGGGGAGGCTACGAGCAGTACTTC
TRBD2	few	TRBJ2-1	TRBV6-2/TRBV6-3	CASSPIPRQGGNEQFF	TGTGCCAGCAGTCCCATCCCCCGTCAGGGAGGGAATGAGCAGTTCTTC
TRBD2	many	TRBJ2-1	TRBV11-3	CASSFVIAGVGEQFF	TGTGCCAGCAGCTTCGTGATAGCGGGAGTTGGTGAGCAGTTCTTC
TRBD2	many	TRBJ2-1	TRBV6-1	CASSETSGMNEQFF	TGTGCCAGCAGTGAGACTAGCGGGATGAATGAGCAGTTCTTC
NA	NA	TRBJ2-2	TRBV5-1	CASSLERLPGELFF	TGCGCCAGCAGCTTGGAGCGGCTCCCCGGGGAGCTGTTTTTT
NA	many	TRBJ2-2	TRBV28	CASSLQGRGTGELFF	TGTGCCAGCAGCCTACAGGGGAGGGGGACCGGGGAGCTGTTTTTT